One and the same sample provided the 9 T cell receptor beta chains below, sequenced in a study of blood T cell repertoires in COVID-19. Assay used: immunoSEQ multiplex PCR; TCRdb lists only in-frame clones, some missing. Among roughly 200,000 clones listed, around 83% were seen once. Sequencing input: peripheral blood. These receptors were collected from a human donor in a cohort sampled during active COVID-19.

The chain is built from TRBV19 and TRBJ2-1; TRBD2 might be the D (6 bases). The CDR3 has 17 amino acids. With 5 bases removed from V and 5 bases from J, the gap between germline ends came to 22 bases. Germline CDR1 reads LNHDA; CDR2 reads SQIVND (reference sequence). CDR3 amino acids: CASSGVRAGRSNNEQFF. For the CDR3, the DNA is TGTGCCAGTAGTGGGGTGCGGGCGGGAAGGTCTAACAATGAGCAGTTCTTC.

The chain has TRBV6-6 and TRBJ1-2; possible D gene TRBD1, 5 bases. Germline V gives CDR1 MNHNY, CDR2 SVGAGI (reference sequence). V was trimmed by 0 bases and J by 3 bases, leaving 8 bases between them. The length of the CDR3 is 14 residues. This CDR3 reads CASSYSGGDYGYTF. CDR3 sequence (DNA): TGTGCCAGCAGTTACTCGGGGGGGGACTATGGCTACACCTTC.

V gene TRBV27 combines with J gene TRBJ2-1; 10 bases map to TRBD2. CDR3 size: 15 residues. The ends lost 3 bases at V and 6 bases at J; junction bases unmatched: 5. Germline V gene lookup returns CDR1 MNHEY and CDR2 SMNVEV (reference sequence). This CDR3 reads CASSFYLAGVNEQFF. CDR3 DNA sequence: TGTGCCAGCAGTTTTTATCTAGCGGGAGTCAATGAGCAGTTCTTC.

The V and J genes are TRBV7-9 and TRBJ2-2; tentatively, D is TRBD1 (5 bases). The CDR3 is 13 amino acids. V was clipped by 6 bases and J by 4 bases, with 9 bases between them. The germline CDR1 and CDR2 sequences are SEHNR and FQNEAQ (reference sequence). The CDR3 here is CASRFTGTGELFF. The CDR3, as DNA: TGTGCCAGCAGATTCACAGGCACCGGGGAGCTGTTTTTT.

The chain combines TRBV20-1 with TRBJ2-1, with D possibly TRBD2 on 6 matching bases. The V and J ends lost 3 bases and 4 bases respectively, with 13 bases between them. Germline V gene sequence: CDR1 DFQATT, CDR2 SNEGSKA (reference sequence). The CDR3 sequence is 14 residues long. As DNA, the CDR3 is TGCAGTGCTAGTGGGCTAGCGAGGTACAATGAGCAGTTCTTC. It translates to CSASGLARYNEQFF.

The chain links TRBV29-1 to TRBJ1-3, with D possibly being TRBD1 (6 bases). Trimming took 4 bases from V and 8 from J, leaving 18 bases between them. This CDR3 is 14 amino acids long. Germline V gene data show CDR1 as SQVTM and CDR2 as ANQGSEA. CDR3 amino acids: CSVGEGLAGDTIYF. CDR3 in DNA: TGCAGCGTTGGGGAAGGGCTGGCAGGGGACACCATATATTTT.

The chain carries TRBV10-3 and TRBJ1-2; D is ambiguous. CDR1 is ENHRY and CDR2 is SYGVKD in the germline V gene. The germline V and J ends were trimmed by 5 bases and 2 bases, with 6 bases remaining between them. The CDR3 sequence is 12 residues long. The chain's CDR3 is CAISLWNYGYTF. In nucleotides, the CDR3 is TGTGCCATCAGTCTATGGAACTATGGCTACACCTTC.

This rearrangement joins TRBV10-3 to TRBJ2-7; possibly TRBD2 for D (8 bases). Germline-derived CDR1 and CDR2 are ENHRY and SYGVKD. CDR3 size: 16 residues. Deletions cut 2 bases from V and 4 bases from J, with 18 bases between. Written as DNA, the CDR3 is TGTGCCATCAGTGAGAACTCCATAGCGGGACAGTACGAGCAGTACTTC. It is translated as CAISENSIAGQYEQYF.

The rearrangement uses TRBV6-1 and TRBJ2-5; 10 bases align to TRBD2. The germline CDR1 and CDR2 sequences are MNHNS and SASEGT. The CDR3 is made up of 14 amino acids. Trimming removed 3 bases from V and 4 bases from J; junction bases left unmatched: 2. DNA of the CDR3: TGTGCCAGCAGTGAGGGACTAGCGTTAGAGACCCAGTACTTC. This sequence encodes CASSEGLALETQYF.